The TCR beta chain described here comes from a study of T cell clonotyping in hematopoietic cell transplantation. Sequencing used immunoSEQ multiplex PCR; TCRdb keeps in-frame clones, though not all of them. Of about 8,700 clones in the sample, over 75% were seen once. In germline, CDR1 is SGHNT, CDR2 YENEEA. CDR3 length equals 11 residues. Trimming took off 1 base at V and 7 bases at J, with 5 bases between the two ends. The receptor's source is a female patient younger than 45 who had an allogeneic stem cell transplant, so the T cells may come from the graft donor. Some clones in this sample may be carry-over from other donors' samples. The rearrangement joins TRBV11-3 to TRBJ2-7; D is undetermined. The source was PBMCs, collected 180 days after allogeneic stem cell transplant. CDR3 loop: CASSLGLEQYF. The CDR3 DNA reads TGTGCCAGCAGCTTAGGCCTAGAGCAGTACTTC.